This TCR beta chain was identified during a study of cytomegalovirus exposure and HLA in healthy donors. Turning to the study itself: A subsequent analysis stated that the approximately 120 validation repertoires were run on the same platform as the approximately 610 first-cohort repertoires.

Findings and caveats of the study: TCR clusters originating in the first cohort tended to co-occur in the 110 or so validation repertoires, according to a later analysis. Many donors carried some public TCRs, although rarity characterized most TCR sequences. Reports described diagnosis of cytomegalovirus status by the classifier as highly specific and sensitive.

CDR3 length: 16 residues. V was clipped by 3 bases and J by 0 bases, with 12 bases between them. Germline assignment: CDR1 SGDLS and CDR2 YYNGEE. Sequencing was performed with immunoSEQ multiplex PCR; in TCRdb, only in-frame clones are kept and a portion is missing. The sample records roughly 62,000 clones, around 94% being singletons. For this clone: Its antigen is as yet unknown.

Sequenced: PBMCs. The V call is TRBV9, the J call TRBJ2-2, with D possibly matching TRBD1 (6 bases). The receptor was derived from a man aged 18-30 years in good health and CMV-seronegative. The CDR3 here is CASSGAGTTNTGELFF. In DNA form, the CDR3 reads TGTGCCAGCAGCGGAGCCGGGACAACGAACACCGGGGAGCTGTTTTTT.